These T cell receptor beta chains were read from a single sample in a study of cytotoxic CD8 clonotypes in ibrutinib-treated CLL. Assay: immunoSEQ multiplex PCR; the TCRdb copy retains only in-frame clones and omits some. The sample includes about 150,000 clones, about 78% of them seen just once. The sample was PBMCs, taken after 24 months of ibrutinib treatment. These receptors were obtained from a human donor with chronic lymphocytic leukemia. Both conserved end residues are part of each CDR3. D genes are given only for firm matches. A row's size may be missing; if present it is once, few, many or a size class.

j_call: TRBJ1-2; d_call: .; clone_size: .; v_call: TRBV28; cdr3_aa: CASSLAYGYTF; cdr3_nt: TGTGCCAGCAGTTTAGCCTATGGCTACACCTTC
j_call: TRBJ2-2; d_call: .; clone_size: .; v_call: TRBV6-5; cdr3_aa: CASKAGVPGWELFF; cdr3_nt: TGTGCCAGCAAAGCAGGTGTTCCGGGTTGGGAGCTGTTTTTT
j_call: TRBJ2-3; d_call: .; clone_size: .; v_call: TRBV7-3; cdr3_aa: CASGPLSSTDTQYF; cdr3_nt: TGTGCCAGCGGCCCCCTCAGTAGCACAGATACGCAGTATTTT
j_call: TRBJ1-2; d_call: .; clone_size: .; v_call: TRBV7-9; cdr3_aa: CASSLRTGVGANYGYTF; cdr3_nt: TGTGCCAGCAGCTTAAGGACGGGGGTTGGGGCTAACTATGGCTACACCTTC
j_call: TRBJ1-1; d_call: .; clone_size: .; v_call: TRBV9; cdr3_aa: CASSVGSGRNTEAFF; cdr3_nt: TGTGCCAGCAGCGTAGGGTCAGGGCGGAACACTGAAGCTTTCTTT
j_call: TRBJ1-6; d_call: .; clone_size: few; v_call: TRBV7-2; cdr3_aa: CASMPGRSGSPLHF; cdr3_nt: TGTGCCAGCATGCCGGGACGGTCCGGTTCACCCCTCCACTTT
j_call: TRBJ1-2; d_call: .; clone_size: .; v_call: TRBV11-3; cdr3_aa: CASSNDLGANYGYTF; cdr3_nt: TGTGCCAGCAGCAATGACCTGGGGGCTAACTATGGCTACACCTTC
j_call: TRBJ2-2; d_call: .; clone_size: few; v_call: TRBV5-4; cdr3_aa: CASSLGWGADTGELFF; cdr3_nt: TGTGCCAGCAGCTTGGGTTGGGGGGCCGACACCGGGGAGCTGTTTTTT
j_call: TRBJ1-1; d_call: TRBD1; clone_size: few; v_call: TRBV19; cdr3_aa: CASSMWDRGRTNTEAFF; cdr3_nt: TGTGCCAGTAGTATGTGGGACAGGGGGCGGACGAACACTGAAGCTTTCTTT
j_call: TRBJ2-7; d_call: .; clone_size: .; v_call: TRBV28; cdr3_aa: CASQPPLGQSYEQYF; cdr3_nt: TGTGCCAGCCAGCCCCCCCTCGGGCAGTCATACGAGCAGTACTTC
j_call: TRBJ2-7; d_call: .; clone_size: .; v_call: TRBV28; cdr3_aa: CASRKRLSSYEQYF; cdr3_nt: TGTGCCAGCCGAAAACGGTTGAGCTCCTACGAGCAGTACTTC
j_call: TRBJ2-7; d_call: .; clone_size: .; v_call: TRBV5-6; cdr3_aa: CASSWGLGSYEQYF; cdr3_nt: TGTGCCAGCAGCTGGGGGCTAGGGTCCTACGAGCAGTACTTC
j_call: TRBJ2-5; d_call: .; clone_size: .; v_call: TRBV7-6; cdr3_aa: CASSPRPVGETQYF; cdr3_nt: TGTGCCAGCAGCCCCCGGCCGGTTGGAGAGACCCAGTACTTC
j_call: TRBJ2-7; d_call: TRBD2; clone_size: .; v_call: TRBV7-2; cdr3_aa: CASSLAGGAYEQYF; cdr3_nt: TGTGCCAGCAGCTTAGCGGGAGGGGCCTACGAGCAGTACTTC
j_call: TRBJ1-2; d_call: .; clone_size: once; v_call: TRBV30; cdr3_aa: CAWSARTDYGYTF; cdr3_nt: TGTGCCTGGAGTGCCCGGACGGACTATGGCTACACCTTC
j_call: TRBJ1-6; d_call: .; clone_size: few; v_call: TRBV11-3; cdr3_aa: CASSFTANSPLHF; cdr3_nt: TGTGCCAGCAGCTTCACCGCCAATTCACCCCTCCACTTT
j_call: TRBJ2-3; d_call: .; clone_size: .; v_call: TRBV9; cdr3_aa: CASSVLSDTQYF; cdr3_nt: TGTGCCAGCAGCGTATTGTCAGATACGCAGTATTTT
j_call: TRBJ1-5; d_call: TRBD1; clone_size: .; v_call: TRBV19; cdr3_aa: CASSIDPGQGAGYSNQPQHF; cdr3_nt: TGTGCCAGTAGTATAGACCCCGGACAGGGGGCTGGCTATAGCAATCAGCCCCAGCATTTT
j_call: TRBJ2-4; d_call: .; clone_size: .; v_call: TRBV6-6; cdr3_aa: CASSPRGVLAKNIQYF; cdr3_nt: TGTGCCAGCAGCCCGAGGGGGGTCCTAGCCAAAAACATTCAGTACTTC
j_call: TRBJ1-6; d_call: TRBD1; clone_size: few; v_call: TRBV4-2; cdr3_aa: CASSQDLTGVQFSPLHF; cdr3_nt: TGTGCCAGCAGCCAAGACTTGACAGGGGTACAATTTTCACCCCTCCACTTT